Presented here are 30 T cell receptor beta chains from one specimen sequenced in a study of cytomegalovirus exposure and HLA in healthy donors. Primers for the PCR totalled 60 Vbeta and 13 Jbeta. Method: immunoSEQ multiplex PCR; TCRdb's copy keeps in-frame clones and lacks some. The top ten clones hold more than 13% of a sample with 180,000 or so clones, about 79% of them seen once. Source material: PBMCs. These receptors came from a middle-aged man in good health and CMV-seropositive.

V usage is TRBV19 and J usage is TRBJ2-3, with D perhaps TRBD1 (6 bases). Germline V gives CDR1 LNHDA, CDR2 SQIVND (reference sequence). This CDR3 spans 18 amino acids. Trimming shortened V by 6 bases and J by 4 bases, and 26 bases separated the two germline ends. CDR3 residues: CASSGWRTDALEADTQYF. The CDR3, as DNA: TGTGCCAGTAGCGGTTGGAGGACAGATGCCTTAGAGGCAGATACGCAGTATTTT.

V usage is TRBV9 and J usage is TRBJ1-6; possibly TRBD1 for D (6 bases). The CDR3 consists of 16 residues. The V gene lost 0 bases and the J gene lost 9 bases, with 16 bases spanning the gap. In germline, CDR1 is SGDLS, CDR2 YYNGEE. The CDR3, as DNA: TGTGCCAGCAGCGTAGACACTACAGGCAGGGGTTCACCCCTCCACTTT. It specifies CASSVDTTGRGSPLHF.

This clone came up a few times. The chain recombines TRBV7-3 with TRBJ1-1, with 10 bases lining up with TRBD1. CDR1 SGHTA and CDR2 FQGTGA come from the germline V gene. V trimming: 5 bases; J trimming: 5 bases; junction bases outside the gene matches: 5. The CDR3 runs 14 residues. CDR3 nucleotides: TGTGCCAGCAGCCGGGACAGGGGAGGTACTGAAGCTTTCTTT. It specifies CASSRDRGGTEAFF. Full variable domain (outside the CDR3, taken from reference TRBV7-3 and TRBJ1-1): GAGVSQTPSNKVTEKGKYVELRCDPISGHTALYWYRQSLGQGPEFLIYFQGTGAADDSGLPNDRFFAVRPEGSVSTLKIQRTERGDSAVYLCASSRDRGGTEAFFGQGTRLTVV.

The chain has TRBV19 and TRBJ2-2, with 9 positions matching TRBD1. The trim removed 6 bases at V and 4 bases at J, leaving 6 bases unmatched. The CDR3 consists of 15 residues. In germline, CDR1 is LNHDA, CDR2 SQIVND (reference sequence). CDR3 nucleotide sequence: TGTGCCAGTAGACACGACAGGGGGGCCACCGGGGAGCTGTTTTTT. Its translation: CASRHDRGATGELFF.

The chain is built from TRBV19 and TRBJ1-6; 10 bases match TRBD1. Germline V lookup: CDR1 LNHDA, CDR2 SQIVND (reference sequence). CDR3 length: 14 amino acids. The V segment lost 7 bases and the J segment 10 bases; nucleotides outside the gene matches: 7. The CDR3 bases are TGTGCCAGTACCGGGACAGGGGATATGTCACCCCTCCACTTT. Encoded protein: CASTGTGDMSPLHF.

This chain links TRBV13 with TRBJ2-7, with D maybe TRBD2 (6 bases). CDR1 and CDR2 (germline): PRHDT, FYEKMQ (reference sequence). This CDR3 spans 14 amino acids. Between the trimmed V and J ends, which lost 2 bases and 4 bases, there was a span of 12 bases. The CDR3 DNA follows: TGTGCCAGCAGCTTATTTTTGGAGGGATACGAGCAGTACTTC. This translates into CASSLFLEGYEQYF.

This clone was counted once. The chain joins TRBV19 to TRBJ1-5; 7 bases align to TRBD1. Germline assignment: CDR1 LNHDA and CDR2 SQIVND (reference sequence). V shed 2 bases and J 6 bases; nucleotides not matched to a gene: 7. This CDR3 comprises 15 residues. DNA of the CDR3: TGTGCCAGTAGTATAACAGGGGCCCGGGGTCAGCCCCAGCATTTT. It codes for CASSITGARGQPQHF.

The V and J genes are TRBV5-4 and TRBJ2-7, with 8 bases matching TRBD1. Germline assignment: CDR1 SGHNT and CDR2 YYREEE (reference sequence). With V trimmed by 4 bases and J by 7 bases, 13 bases remained unmatched. This CDR3 has 15 amino acids. The CDR3 here is CASSRFQGAAWEQYF. For the CDR3, the DNA is TGTGCCAGCAGCCGCTTCCAGGGGGCAGCTTGGGAGCAGTACTTC.

The V call is TRBV5-6, the J call TRBJ2-3, with TRBD2 as a possible D gene (7 bases). CDR3 size: 17 residues. Germline V CDR1 and CDR2: SGHDT, YYEEEE. V shed 0 bases and J shed 4 bases, with 18 bases lying between them. CDR3 DNA: TGTGCCAGCAGCTTGGCTAGAAGTGGGGGGGCGGCAGATACGCAGTATTTT. Its protein is CASSLARSGGAADTQYF.

The gene calls are TRBV15 and TRBJ1-2; no definite D call. CDR1 and CDR2 from the germline V gene are LNHNV and YYDKDF (reference sequence). V was shortened by 5 bases and J by 7 bases, with 8 bases between the two germline ends. This CDR3 has 11 residues. Written as DNA, the CDR3 is TGTGCCACCAGCGATGGAGGTGGCTACACCTTC. Its translation: CATSDGGGYTF.

This chain uses TRBV7-3 with TRBJ1-2; 9 bases align to TRBD1. Germline CDR1 SGHTA, CDR2 FQGTGA. This CDR3 has 17 residues. With V trimmed by 3 bases and J by 4 bases, 12 bases remained unmatched. CDR3 sequence reads: CASSLRRPGQGGYGYTF. CDR3 DNA sequence: TGTGCCAGCAGCTTGAGAAGGCCGGGACAGGGAGGCTATGGCTACACCTTC. Variable domain in full (rest from reference TRBV7-3 and TRBJ1-2): GAGVSQTPSNKVTEKGKYVELRCDPISGHTALYWYRQSLGQGPEFLIYFQGTGAADDSGLPNDRFFAVRPEGSVSTLKIQRTERGDSAVYLCASSLRRPGQGGYGYTFGSGTRLTVV.

The chain joins TRBV11-2 to TRBJ1-5; tentatively, D is TRBD1 (5 bases). From germline, CDR1 is SGHAT and CDR2 FQNNGV. V shed 1 base and J shed 6 bases, with 16 bases lying between them. The CDR3 has 16 residues. The CDR3 region has the DNA TGTGCCAGCAGCTTAGGAAGTGCAGGCGGGGGTCAGCCCCAGCATTTT. This sequence encodes CASSLGSAGGGQPQHF.

The chain joins TRBV28 to TRBJ1-5; TRBD1 might be the D (5 bases). The germline V and J ends were trimmed by 7 bases and 4 bases, with 20 bases remaining between them. Germline CDR1 MDHEN, CDR2 SYDVKM. The CDR3 runs to 16 residues. The CDR3 here is CASNGAGPLGNQPQHF. CDR3 nucleotide sequence: TGTGCCAGCAATGGGGCAGGCCCTCTCGGGAATCAGCCCCAGCATTTT. The complete variable domain, with remaining parts taken from reference TRBV28 and TRBJ1-5, reads DVKVTQSSRYLVKRTGEKVFLECVQDMDHENMFWYRQDPGLGLRLIYFSYDVKMKEKGDIPEGYSVSREKKERFSLILESASTNQTSMYLCASNGAGPLGNQPQHFGDGTRLSIL.

This chain uses TRBV18 with TRBJ2-3; no reliable D call. Germline CDR1 reads KGHSH; CDR2 reads LQKENI. The V end lost 0 bases, the J end lost 1 base, and 5 bases lay between the germline ends. The CDR3 is 14 residues long. Written as DNA, the CDR3 is TGTGCCAGCTCACCACCGGCAGGCACAGATACGCAGTATTTT. Amino acids: CASSPPAGTDTQYF.

The rearrangement links TRBV4-1 to TRBJ1-6; 7 bases are shared with TRBD1. The V and J ends lost 4 bases and 7 bases, in that order; junction bases with no gene match: 7. The CDR3 extends over 15 amino acids. CDR1 MGHRA and CDR2 YSYEKL come from the germline V gene. The CDR3 region is CASSLERQGNSPLHF. The CDR3 bases are TGCGCCAGCAGCCTAGAGAGACAGGGCAATTCACCCCTCCACTTT.

The chain links TRBV4-3 to TRBJ1-1, with TRBD1 matching 8 bases. Germline loops: CDR1 LGHNA, CDR2 YSLEER. The CDR3 has 15 amino acids. V lost 6 bases and J lost 4; bases outside the gene matches: 10. CDR3 nucleotide sequence: TGCGCCAGCAGGGGATCAGGGGGCGCAGGCACTGAAGCTTTCTTT. This sequence encodes CASRGSGGAGTEAFF.

The chain employs TRBV10-2 and TRBJ2-7; a weak D match, TRBD1 (6 bases). V dropped 6 bases and J dropped 5 bases, with 14 bases sitting between them. This CDR3 region has 13 residues. CDR1 and CDR2 from the germline V gene are WSHSY and SAAADI. CDR3 bases: TGCGCCAGCAGGGATTTCAGGGGACACGAGCAGTACGTC. Its translation is CASRDFRGHEQYV.

This clone has only one observation. The chain carries TRBV5-1 and TRBJ2-2; a possible D gene is TRBD1 (5 bases). Trimming removed 0 bases at V and 2 bases at J, with 11 bases between. Germline CDR1 SGHRS, CDR2 YFSETQ. There are 16 residues in the CDR3. CDR3 sequence (DNA): TGCGCCAGCAGCTTGGGAGACAGCCTTAACACCGGGGAGCTGTTTTTT. It encodes CASSLGDSLNTGELFF.

V is TRBV7-9 and J is TRBJ1-5; D remains unclear. CDR3 length: 15 amino acids. Germline V gives CDR1 SEHNR, CDR2 FQNEAQ (reference sequence). V gave up 5 bases and J gave up 4 bases, with 15 bases separating them. CDR3 amino acids: CASSPGRESNQPQHF. CDR3 nucleotide sequence: TGTGCCAGCAGCCCAGGACGGGAGTCGAATCAGCCCCAGCATTTT.

The chain has TRBV19 and TRBJ2-4, with D perhaps matching TRBD2 (6 bases). This CDR3 is 14 amino acids long. CDR1 and CDR2 (germline): LNHDA, SQIVND (reference sequence). Trimming removed 3 bases at V and 8 bases at J, with 14 bases between. The CDR3 nucleotides read TGTGCCAGTAGTATCGTCAGGGAGGATGACATTCAGTACTTC. Protein sequence: CASSIVREDDIQYF.

The chain has TRBV28 and TRBJ2-4, with TRBD2 as a possible D gene (5 bases). This CDR3 region has 13 residues. With 5 bases removed from V and 6 bases from J, the gap between germline ends came to 11 bases. Looked up from germline, CDR1 is MDHEN and CDR2 is SYDVKM. CDR3 sequence (DNA): TGTGCCAGCAGTGTCAACCGGGGAAACATTCAGTACTTC. Translation: CASSVNRGNIQYF.

This chain uses TRBV11-3 with TRBJ1-2; tentative D call: TRBD1 (5 bases). The CDR3 is 13 amino acids. V lost 7 bases and J lost 3, with 12 bases in between. Germline V lookup: CDR1 SGHNT, CDR2 YENEEA. The chain's CDR3 is CASIRGEDYGYTF. DNA for the CDR3: TGTGCCAGCATCCGGGGGGAAGACTATGGCTACACCTTC.

This rearrangement joins TRBV25-1 to TRBJ1-3; weak D call: TRBD1 (6 bases). The length of the CDR3 is 17 residues. V shed 4 bases and J shed 0 bases, with 16 bases lying between them. CDR1 is MGHDK and CDR2 is SYGVNS in the germline V gene. CDR3 bases: TGTGCCAGCAGTGCAGGACAGTCCCTATTCTCTGGAAACACCATATATTTT. Its translation is CASSAGQSLFSGNTIYF.

The sample holds one count of this clone. The V gene is TRBV19, the J gene TRBJ2-5, with 9 bases that match TRBD2. CDR3 length equals 15 residues. V was pared by 10 bases and J by 4 bases, with 13 bases of the junction left unmatched. Germline assignment: CDR1 LNHDA and CDR2 SQIVND (reference sequence). The CDR3 DNA is TGTGCCACCGGGTCCCCCAGCGGGGGGCGAGAGACCCAGTACTTC. Translation: CATGSPSGGRETQYF.

The chain combines TRBV5-1 with TRBJ1-2; 8 nucleotides line up with TRBD1. This CDR3 has 14 residues. Germline loops: CDR1 SGHRS, CDR2 YFSETQ. J gave up 4 bases and V 4 bases, and 6 bases lay outside the gene matches. In nucleotides, the CDR3 is TGCGCCAGCAGCGCCACAGGGGGAAGCTATGGCTACACCTTC. This sequence encodes CASSATGGSYGYTF.

This rearrangement joins TRBV15 to TRBJ2-7; 9 bases agree with TRBD1. Trimming took 6 bases from V and 5 from J; bases not matched to a gene: 8. There are 14 residues in the CDR3. Germline-derived CDR1 and CDR2 are LNHNV and YYDKDF (reference sequence). In DNA form, the CDR3 reads TGTGCCACCAGGGCGGGGACAGGGTTCCACGAGCAGTACTTC. This encodes CATRAGTGFHEQYF.

This rearrangement joins TRBV7-9 to TRBJ1-6; D gene uncertain. The V gene lost 1 base and the J gene lost 4 bases, with 8 bases spanning the gap. Germline-derived CDR1 and CDR2 are SEHNR and FQNEAQ (reference sequence). This CDR3 has 15 residues. The CDR3 DNA follows: TGTGCCAGCAGCTTAGTTCGGGGTTATAATTCACCCCTCCACTTT. Its translation is CASSLVRGYNSPLHF.

V usage is TRBV7-2 and J usage is TRBJ2-6; D is possibly TRBD1 (6 bases). Germline CDR1 reads SGHTA; CDR2 reads FQGNSA. The V and J ends lost 0 bases and 3 bases respectively, with 12 bases between them. The CDR3 extends over 17 amino acids. In DNA form, the CDR3 reads TGTGCCAGCAGCTTAGCGCTGGGGGCGGGTGGGGCCAACGTCCTGACTTTC. Its translation is CASSLALGAGGANVLTF.

J is TRBJ1-5 and V is TRBV2; tentatively, D is TRBD1 (6 bases). V was shortened by 4 bases and J by 7 bases, with 14 bases between the two germline ends. Per the germline V gene, CDR1 is SNHLY and CDR2 is FYNNEI. The CDR3 extends over 14 amino acids. CDR3 nucleotides: TGTGCCAGCAGTGGGACAGAAGGAAAACAGCCCCAGCATTTT. Its protein is CASSGTEGKQPQHF.

Notes on this clone: One junction end disagrees with the germline gene, perhaps due to a read error. The rearrangement links TRBV7-9 to TRBJ1-2, with D hard to call. The CDR3 has 12 residues. CDR1 is SEHNR and CDR2 is FQNEAQ in the germline V gene (reference sequence). The chain's CDR3 is CSSSFEDGGYTF. Here the CDR3 DNA reads TGTTCCAGCAGCTTCGAGGATGGAGGCTACACCTTC.